Listed here are 13 T cell receptor beta chains from one sample, sequenced in a study of cytotoxic CD8 clonotypes in ibrutinib-treated CLL. Sequencing was performed with immunoSEQ multiplex PCR; in TCRdb, only in-frame clones are kept and a portion is missing. The data hold approximately 50,000 clones, with 54% observed a single time. The sequencing used PBMCs, collected at disease progression, from a patient treated with ibrutinib. Source of these receptors: a human donor with chronic lymphocytic leukemia.

This clone was detected only a few times. V and J are TRBV6-1 and TRBJ2-6, with D unresolved. Germline lookup yields CDR1 MNHNS and CDR2 SASEGT. This CDR3 contains 16 residues. Trimming pared 2 bases from V and 0 bases from J, leaving 8 bases between. DNA for the CDR3: TGTGCCAGCAGTGAAAGACCGGACTCTGGGGCCAACGTCCTGACTTTC. Encoded protein: CASSERPDSGANVLTF.

V is TRBV7-2 and J is TRBJ2-5, with D possibly matching TRBD2 (6 bases). Germline V CDR1 and CDR2: SGHTA, FQGNSA. The CDR3 consists of 13 residues. The V gene lost 1 base and the J gene lost 9 bases, with 12 bases spanning the gap. This CDR3 reads CASSLGRGASQYF. CDR3 DNA sequence: TGTGCCAGCAGCTTAGGGCGCGGGGCTTCCCAGTACTTC.

The chain uses TRBV30 and TRBJ1-3, with D unresolved. Germline CDR1 reads GTSNPN; CDR2 reads SVGIG (reference sequence). V was pared by 0 bases and J by 4 bases, with 10 bases between. There are 14 residues in the CDR3. The CDR3 DNA is TGTGCCTGGAGTGTACTGGGAATCGGAAACACCATATATTTT. Translation gives CAWSVLGIGNTIYF. The entire variable domain, with the rest obtained from reference TRBV30 and TRBJ1-3, is as follows: SQTIHQWPATLVQPVGSPLSLECTVEGTSNPNLYWYRQAAGRGLQLLFYSVGIGQISSEVPQNLSASRPQDRQFILSSKKLLLSDSGFYLCAWSVLGIGNTIYFGEGSWLTVV.

This clone was picked up a small number of times. This chain connects TRBV28 to TRBJ2-6, with TRBD1 matching over 8 bases. The junction had 7 bases not matched to a gene; V was cut back by 6 bases and J by 0 bases. Germline V CDR1 and CDR2: MDHEN, SYDVKM. CDR3 size: 17 residues. The CDR3 region has the DNA TGTGCCAGCAGCCAACCGGGACAGGACTCTGGGGCCAACGTCCTGACTTTC. Its protein product is CASSQPGQDSGANVLTF. The whole variable domain, filled in from reference TRBV28 and TRBJ2-6, reads DVKVTQSSRYLVKRTGEKVFLECVQDMDHENMFWYRQDPGLGLRLIYFSYDVKMKEKGDIPEGYSVSREKKERFSLILESASTNQTSMYLCASSQPGQDSGANVLTFGAGSRLTVL.

The genes are TRBV5-1 and TRBJ1-1; no clear D. CDR1 is SGHRS and CDR2 is YFSETQ in the germline V gene. The CDR3 contains 15 residues. Deletions cut 0 bases from V and 2 bases from J, with 11 bases between. The CDR3 region is CASSLERGRNTEAFF. CDR3 in DNA: TGCGCCAGCAGCTTGGAGAGAGGGCGAAACACTGAAGCTTTCTTT.

The chain links TRBV5-1 to TRBJ2-7, with D uncertain. V gave up 0 bases and J gave up 1 base, with 14 bases separating them. CDR1 and CDR2 (germline): SGHRS, YFSETQ. This CDR3 spans 16 amino acids. The CDR3 protein is CASSLATTVSSYEQYF. CDR3 bases: TGCGCCAGCAGCTTGGCAACCACAGTAAGTTCCTACGAGCAGTACTTC.

This clone was recorded a few times. The chain links TRBV11-1 to TRBJ2-1, with 9 bases lining up with TRBD2. CDR3 size: 13 residues. Trimming removed 5 bases from V and 7 bases from J; junction bases left unmatched: 3. The V gene's germline CDR1 is SGHAT and CDR2 FQDESV (reference sequence). CDR3 sequence: CASSRLAENEQFF. The CDR3 bases are TGTGCCAGCAGCCGACTAGCGGAAAATGAGCAGTTCTTC.

This chain links TRBV5-4 with TRBJ2-7, with 7 bases that match TRBD1. Trimming removed 3 bases from V and 3 bases from J; junction bases left unmatched: 6. Germline CDR1 is SGHNT and CDR2 is YYREEE (reference sequence). This CDR3 is built from 14 residues. CDR3 residues: CASSWNRGGYEQYF. The CDR3 DNA reads TGTGCCAGCAGCTGGAACAGGGGTGGCTACGAGCAGTACTTC. Complete variable domain (other parts from reference TRBV5-4 and TRBJ2-7): ETGVTQSPTHLIKTRGQQVTLRCSSQSGHNTVSWYQQALGQGPQFIFQYYREEENGRGNFPPRFSGLQFPNYSSELNVNALELDDSALYLCASSWNRGGYEQYFGPGTRLTVT.

This clone was detected only a few times. The V call is TRBV7-8, the J call TRBJ2-3; D unclear. The CDR3 loop spans 14 amino acids. Germline V gene sequence: CDR1 SGHVS, CDR2 FQNEAQ. Trimming shortened V by 5 bases and J by 2 bases, and 11 bases separated the two germline ends. The CDR3 protein is CASSPREVTDTQYF. CDR3 DNA sequence: TGTGCCAGCAGCCCCCGCGAGGTCACAGATACGCAGTATTTT. Together with reference TRBV7-8 and TRBJ2-3, the CDR3 gives the full variable domain: GAGVSQSPRYKVAKRGQDVALRCDPISGHVSLFWYQQALGQGPEFLTYFQNEAQLDKSGLPSDRFFAERPEGSVSTLKIQRTQQEDSAVYLCASSPREVTDTQYFGPGTRLTVL.

This clone was seen a few times. V gene TRBV21-1 combines with J gene TRBJ2-7. TRBV21-1 is assigned pseudogene status. The CDR3 runs 15 residues. CDR3 in amino acids: CASSKGGLSSYEQYF. The CDR3 coding sequence is TGTGCCAGCAGCAAAGGGGGGTTGAGCTCCTACGAGCAGTACTTC.

The chain is built from TRBV9 and TRBJ2-1; D is ambiguous. The V end lost 0 bases, the J end lost 6 bases, and 10 bases lay between the germline ends. This CDR3 comprises 14 residues. CDR1 SGDLS and CDR2 YYNGEE come from the germline V gene. This chain's CDR3 is CASSVAPPSNEQFF. CDR3 nucleotide sequence: TGTGCCAGCAGCGTAGCGCCTCCCTCCAATGAGCAGTTCTTC. The variable domain in full, completed from reference TRBV9 and TRBJ2-1, reads DSGVTQTPKHLITATGQRVTLRCSPRSGDLSVYWYQQSLDQGLQFLIQYYNGEERAKGNILERFSAQQFPDLHSELNLSSLELGDSALYFCASSVAPPSNEQFFGPGTRLTVL.

The chain employs TRBV7-9 and TRBJ2-2; 7 positions agree with TRBD2. Losses at the gene ends were 7 bases for V and 1 base for J; bases not matched to a gene: 15. There are 18 residues in the CDR3. CDR1 and CDR2 from the germline V gene are SEHNR and FQNEAQ (reference sequence). CDR3 residues: CASTPVRGLEKNTGELFF. The CDR3, as DNA: TGTGCCAGCACCCCAGTCCGAGGACTAGAAAAGAACACCGGGGAGCTGTTTTTT.

The chain employs TRBV10-3 and TRBJ2-7, with a tentative D call TRBD2 (6 bases). The CDR3 runs to 14 residues. Germline CDR1 is ENHRY and CDR2 is SYGVKD. V lost 5 bases to trimming and J lost 1 base, with 12 bases between them. CDR3: CAISRTGGSYEQYF. The CDR3 DNA sequence: TGTGCCATCAGTCGAACCGGGGGATCCTACGAGCAGTACTTC.